Reported below is one T cell receptor (beta chain). Antigen unknown. The treatment here: oral pan-JAK inhibitor, 5-10 mg twice daily. The investigators collected lesional scalp punch biopsies and peripheral blood from alopecia areata patients. Germline V CDR1 and CDR2: SGHTA, FQGNSA. The junction had 12 bases not matched to a gene; V was cut back by 6 bases and J by 11 bases. The CDR3 spans 14 residues. This sample stems from a study of CD8+ T cells in alopecia areata. Overall study: Treated patients were scored for severity by percent of scalp affected.

cDNA serving as the sequencing template came from extracted, reverse transcribed RNA. Only in-frame clones appear in the TCRdb table, and some are missing; sequencing was by immunoSEQ multiplex PCR. The data contain roughly 200,000 clones, approximately 45% of them singletons. Study results and limitations: While tofacitinib was given, many expanded lesional clones persisted in scalp and blood. Treatment with tofacitinib significantly lowered scalp clonality and reduced expanded CD8+ clones among the top 100.

The chain employs TRBV7-2 and TRBJ2-5; TRBD2 matches at 10 bases. This specimen consisted of CD4+ T cells sorted from blood, obtained around week 37, from a patient treated with tofacitinib. This receptor was obtained from a human donor with alopecia areata. CDR3 in DNA: TGTGCCAGCAGTCCTAGCGGGAGAGCGTGGGAGCAGTACTTC. It specifies CASSPSGRAWEQYF.